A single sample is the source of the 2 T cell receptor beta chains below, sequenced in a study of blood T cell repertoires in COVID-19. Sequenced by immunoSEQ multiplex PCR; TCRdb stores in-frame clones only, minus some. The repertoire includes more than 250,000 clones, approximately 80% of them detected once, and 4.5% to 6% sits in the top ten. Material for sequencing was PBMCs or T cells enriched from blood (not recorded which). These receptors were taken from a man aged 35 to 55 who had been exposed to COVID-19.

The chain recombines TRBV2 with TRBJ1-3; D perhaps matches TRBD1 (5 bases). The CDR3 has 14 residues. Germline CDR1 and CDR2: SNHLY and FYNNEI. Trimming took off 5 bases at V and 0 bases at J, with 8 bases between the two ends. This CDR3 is CASSRDSSGNTIYF. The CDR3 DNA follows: TGTGCCAGCAGTCGGGACTCCTCTGGAAACACCATATATTTT.

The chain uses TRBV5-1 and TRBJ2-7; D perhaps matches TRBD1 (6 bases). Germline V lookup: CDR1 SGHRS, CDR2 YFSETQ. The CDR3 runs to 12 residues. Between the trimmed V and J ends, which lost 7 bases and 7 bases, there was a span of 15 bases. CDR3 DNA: TGCGCCAGCGCGATAGGGGGTGCGGAGCAGTACTTC. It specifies CASAIGGAEQYF.